Below, one TCR beta chain is given with its context. Its antigen is unidentified. Synthesis of cDNA used 5'RACE (with 10-nucleotide random UMIs). Every sequencing run drew on 15-18 subjects and yielded over 170 million TCR-beta sequences. TCRdb re-analysed the 5' RACE reads in MiXCR, keeping a single row per CDR3 protein. The sample includes nearly 30,000 distinct CDR3 sequences, roughly 16% of them seen just once. The entry originates in a study of neurological immune-mediated disorders. General study findings and limits: HTLV-1-associated myelopathy ranked highest for TCR clonal expansion and multiple sclerosis lowest, beneath healthy controls.

Trimming took 0 bases from V and 7 from J, leaving 13 bases between them. The germline V gene encodes CDR1 DFQATT and CDR2 SNEGSKA (reference sequence). The CDR3 contains 14 residues. Time point denoted: technical triplicate 3. This clonotype was sampled from a female donor with HTLV-1-associated myelopathy (HAM/TSP). The chain links TRBV20-1 to TRBJ2-1, with D perhaps TRBD1 or TRBD2 (5 bases each). Material for sequencing was CD4+ T cells from blood. CDR3 in amino acids: CSARDGGEENEQFF. CDR3 in DNA: TGCAGTGCTAGAGATGGGGGAGAAGAAAATGAGCAGTTCTTC.